This T cell receptor (beta chain) came from a study of cytomegalovirus exposure and HLA in healthy donors. Study-wide results and limits: A later analysis, which compared TCR beta chains of equal frequency, found the HLA-associated ones more clonally expanded.

The V end was cut by 1 base, the J end by 4 bases, with 14 bases between. This CDR3 is built from 17 residues. Germline V gives CDR1 SGHVS, CDR2 FQNEAQ. The PCR ran on 60 Vbeta and 13 Jbeta primers. Here immunoSEQ multiplex PCR was the method, and the copy in TCRdb shows in-frame clones only, minus some. In the table there are about 160,000 clones, roughly four fifths of which are singletons. A remark on this clone: No antigen is known for it.

The chain combines TRBV7-8 with TRBJ2-6; TRBD2 might be the D (5 bases). The clonotype comes from a woman aged 50 to 60 in good health and CMV-seropositive. The sequencing input was PBMCs. CDR3 DNA: TGTGCCAGCAGCTTAGTAATGCCGGGGTCCGGGGCCAACGTCCTGACTTTC. Amino acid sequence: CASSLVMPGSGANVLTF.